The 2 T cell receptor beta chains listed next were all sequenced from one sample in a study of T cells after yellow fever vaccination. Each CDR3 protein gets one entry after TCRdb re-called the 5' RACE reads with MiXCR. Seen here are roughly 300,000 distinct CDR3 sequences, roughly 8.6% observed once, and the top ten hold approximately 18%. The sequencing here drew on PBMCs, taken roughly 47 days after the first yellow fever vaccination. These TCRs come from a man between 18 and 29 years old who received the YFV17D yellow fever vaccine.

This clonotype has more than one count but fewer than ten. The rearrangement uses TRBV27 and TRBJ2-5, with TRBD2 as a possible D gene (5 bases). From germline, CDR1 is MNHEY and CDR2 SMNVEV (reference sequence). V was shortened by 1 base and J by 2 bases, with 8 bases between the two germline ends. This CDR3 has 14 amino acids. Written as DNA, the CDR3 is TGTGCCAGCAGTTTATTGGACTCACAAGAGACCCAGTACTTC. This encodes CASSLLDSQETQYF.

This clonotype was seen ten or more times. The CDR3 loop reads CSARARTSTDTQYF. CDR3 bases: TGCAGTGCTAGAGCCAGGACTAGCACAGATACGCAGTATTTT. This sequence joins TRBV20-1 and TRBJ2-3, with a weak D call TRBD2 (5 bases). With 1 base removed from V and 0 bases from J, the gap between germline ends came to 8 bases. There are 14 residues in the CDR3. Germline V gives CDR1 DFQATT, CDR2 SNEGSKA (reference sequence).